Shown below are 14 T cell receptor beta chains from a single sample sequenced in a study of shared clonotypes between healthy human individuals. Clones were sequenced by immunoSEQ multiplex PCR, and TCRdb holds only the in-frame ones, with some missing. The sample contains 2.5 million or so clones, roughly nine tenths of which appear only once. The sequencing input was naive CD4+ T cells sorted from blood. Documented subset: CD45RA+ positively selected. The receptors derive from a man between 18 and 29 years old in good health.

The V gene is TRBV5-1, the J gene TRBJ2-2, with D perhaps TRBD1 or TRBD2 (7 bases each). Germline V CDR1 and CDR2: SGHRS, YFSETQ. The CDR3 runs 15 residues. V lost 7 bases, J lost 3 bases, and 16 bases lay in between. CDR3 nucleotide sequence: TGCGCCAGCCCAGGGGGGGAAGGCGACACCGGGGAGCTGTTTTTT. This gives the protein CASPGGEGDTGELFF.

This clone has just one count. Other DNA sequences within the sample encode an identical CDR3. This chain joins TRBV6-5 and TRBJ2-5; tentative D call: TRBD2 (5 bases). The CDR3 has 13 residues. V shed 2 bases and J shed 5 bases, with 9 bases lying between them. CDR1 MNHEY and CDR2 SVGAGI come from the germline V gene. DNA of the CDR3: TGTGCCAGCAGTTACCCAGGAGGTGAGACCCAGTACTTC. This codes for CASSYPGGETQYF.

As concerns this clone: This sample also contains other DNA sequences that code for the same CDR3. This chain uses TRBV11-2 with TRBJ2-2, with D unclear. Trimming shortened V by 1 base and J by 6 bases, and 3 bases separated the two germline ends. Germline CDR1 SGHAT, CDR2 FQNNGV. The CDR3 is made up of 12 amino acids. The CDR3 DNA is TGTGCCAGCAGCTTAGGCCCCGGGGAGCTGTTTTTT. Its protein product is CASSLGPGELFF.

This clone was detected a few times. This rearrangement joins TRBV9 to TRBJ1-1, with D perhaps matching TRBD1 (6 bases). The CDR3 length is 13 residues. With 0 bases removed from V and 5 bases from J, the gap between germline ends came to 8 bases. Germline-derived CDR1 and CDR2 are SGDLS and YYNGEE. CDR3 in amino acids: CASSVDQGTEAFF. The CDR3 DNA sequence: TGTGCCAGCAGCGTAGATCAGGGGACTGAAGCTTTCTTT.

The chain recombines TRBV9 with TRBJ2-2; 9 bases align to TRBD2. V lost 4 bases to trimming and J lost 4 bases; unmatched junction nucleotides: 8. The CDR3 runs 16 residues. Per germline, CDR1 SGDLS and CDR2 YYNGEE. Here the CDR3 DNA reads TGTGCCAGCAGCCGACTGGCGGGAGGGATCACCGGGGAGCTGTTTTTT. Protein sequence: CASSRLAGGITGELFF.

This clone was seen just once. Within the sample, other DNA sequences also encode this same CDR3. V and J are TRBV19 and TRBJ2-3; D not resolved. In germline, CDR1 is LNHDA, CDR2 SQIVND (reference sequence). V lost 1 base, J lost 6 bases, and 5 bases lay in between. The CDR3 covers 12 residues. CDR3 sequence: CASSIGPDTQYF. Here the CDR3 DNA reads TGTGCCAGTAGTATAGGTCCTGATACGCAGTATTTT.

The J gene is TRBJ1-6, the V gene TRBV30, with D possibly TRBD1 on 6 matching bases. The length of the CDR3 is 13 residues. Germline V gene sequence: CDR1 GTSNPN, CDR2 SVGIG (reference sequence). V shed 3 bases and J shed 7 bases, with 10 bases lying between them. CDR3 in amino acids: CAWRSTGNSPLHF. Here the CDR3 DNA reads TGTGCCTGGAGGTCCACAGGGAATTCACCCCTCCACTTT.

The V and J genes are TRBV5-1 and TRBJ2-3, with 11 positions matching TRBD2. Germline assignment: CDR1 SGHRS and CDR2 YFSETQ. The CDR3 is 16 residues long. V dropped 3 bases and J dropped 3; count of bases not matched to a gene: 6. The CDR3 loop reads CASSYRSSGGTDTQYF. The CDR3 DNA follows: TGCGCCAGCAGCTATCGGTCTAGCGGGGGGACAGATACGCAGTATTTT.

A word on this clone: Other DNA sequences in this sample translate to the same CDR3. V usage is TRBV7-2 and J usage is TRBJ2-3; 12 bases are a match to TRBD2. With V trimmed by 5 bases and J by 1 base, 4 bases remained unmatched. Germline V gives CDR1 SGHTA, CDR2 FQGNSA. The CDR3 extends over 16 amino acids. The chain's CDR3 is CASSGRLAGGTDTQYF. The CDR3 nucleotides are TGTGCCAGCAGCGGACGACTAGCGGGGGGCACAGATACGCAGTATTTT.

The V call is TRBV5-1, the J call TRBJ2-7; TRBD1 agrees at 9 bases. V was clipped by 0 bases and J by 6 bases; unmatched bases: 19. Per germline, CDR1 SGHRS and CDR2 YFSETQ. CDR3 length equals 19 residues. The CDR3 DNA sequence: TGCGCCAGCAGCTTGGCCGCGATCTACCTCCGGGACAGGGCGACCGAGCAGTACTTC. Residues: CASSLAAIYLRDRATEQYF.

This sequence joins TRBV5-1 and TRBJ2-1; D is ambiguous. CDR1 and CDR2 (germline): SGHRS, YFSETQ. Trimming cost V 0 bases and J 8 bases, with 9 bases left between them. The CDR3 length is 13 residues. CDR3 coding DNA: TGCGCCAGCAGCTTGGAGCCACTATATGAGCAGTTCTTC. Amino acids: CASSLEPLYEQFF.

Comments on this clone: Additional DNA sequences in this sample encode the identical CDR3. The rearrangement joins TRBV5-1 to TRBJ1-4; TRBD1 matches 8 bases. Germline assignment: CDR1 SGHRS and CDR2 YFSETQ. This CDR3 has 14 amino acids. The trim removed 3 bases at V and 5 bases at J, leaving 3 bases unmatched. For the CDR3, the DNA is TGCGCCAGCAGCTCCCAGGGGGCGAATGAAAAACTGTTTTTT. Amino acid sequence: CASSSQGANEKLFF.

The chain couples TRBV7-9 to TRBJ2-1, with D hard to call. This CDR3 comprises 17 residues. Germline values: CDR1 SEHNR, CDR2 FQNEAQ (reference sequence). Trimming removed 4 bases from V and 4 bases from J, with 20 bases in between. The CDR3 loop reads CASSSPSSPSQYNEQFF. CDR3 DNA sequence: TGTGCCAGCAGCTCCCCCTCGTCACCTTCCCAATACAATGAGCAGTTCTTC.

The chain employs TRBV5-1 and TRBJ1-4, with 7 bases aligning to TRBD1. V was clipped by 5 bases and J by 7 bases; unmatched bases: 2. The germline V gene encodes CDR1 SGHRS and CDR2 YFSETQ. This CDR3 is built from 12 residues. The chain's CDR3 is CASSWDSEKLFF. In DNA, the CDR3 is TGCGCCAGCAGTTGGGACAGTGAAAAACTGTTTTTT.